The clone carrying this TCR beta chain was recorded a few times. What it binds is unknown. The CDR3 is 14 amino acids. Germline CDR1 and CDR2: SGHRS and YFSETQ. Between the trimmed V and J ends, which lost 3 bases and 6 bases, there was a span of 15 bases. This record belongs to a study of T-cell reconstitution after alpha-beta-depleted transplantation in children. Molecular barcoding with unique molecular identifiers was used for the TCRbeta library. TCRdb ran MiXCR on the PCR reads and lists one entry per CDR3 protein. In the table there are about 980,000 distinct CDR3 sequences, roughly 29% of which are singletons. General study results and limits: The authors attributed T-cell counts and diversity one year after transplant mostly to newly produced T cells. It was surviving recipient T cells and thymic progenitors that gave some patients high TCRbeta diversity at day 60.

This chain links TRBV5-1 with TRBJ1-1, with D possibly TRBD1 on 6 matching bases. The TCR originated in a boy younger than two who had a stem cell transplant for SCID, so the T cells may come from the graft donor. The sample in question was PBMCs, mostly from graft donor cells, obtained 360 days after TCRalphabeta/CD19-depleted stem cell transplant. Written as DNA, the CDR3 is TGCGCCAGCAGCTATTACTCAGGGGCCGCTGAAGCTTTCTTT. Its protein is CASSYYSGAAEAFF.